This TCR beta chain came from a study of T cells in women clearing cervical HPV infection (dated by TCRdb to between 2018 and 2020). The study in broad terms: The cases were 25 women with histologically confirmed HPV16-related CIN3 or worse, and 2 of those women had invasive cancers. Controls were 25 to 30 women whose single incident HPV16 infection cleared within 12 months without precancer or cancer developing. Blood from cases was collected at the visit where the lesion was first found, while blood from controls was collected once the infection could no longer be detected. For cases, the median interval between lesion detection and blood sampling was around 140 days, with an interquartile range of roughly 90 to 200 days. Because only a few women had HLA typing data, the possibility that HLA type acted as a confounder could not be ruled out. This exploratory proof-of-principle case-control study, nested within the Guanacaste HPV Natural History Study in Costa Rica, compared TCR repertoires among women with different cervical HPV16 outcomes. Cases and controls were matched on year of sample collection and on age within five years. Median age was roughly 35 years in cases versus approximately 37 in controls, and baseline characteristics did not differ significantly. The parent cohort enrolled 8,500 to 13,000 women aged 18 or older in Guanacaste, Costa Rica, during about 1992 to 1995 and followed them for around 7 years. Quality controls consisted of five blinded duplicates per group, for a total of around 60 samples made up of some 50 participants and some 10 replicates. What the work shows at the level of the full study, not this receptor alone: By combining richness with V gene abundances, random forest classifiers separated cases from controls with an estimated AUC of 0.83. CIN3+ cases had significantly higher TCR repertoire richness than controls across sequencing depths, but evenness did not differ between the groups. The cross-sectional design could not show whether the associations came before the infection or were a result of it, and neither effector/memory subsets nor HPV-specific T cells were isolated. Lower TRBV6-7 relative abundance was observed in cases than in controls (about 0.099% versus 0.17%; Bonferroni P = 0.0008). Because the number of T cells in each sample was unknown, differences in richness could reflect differing T-cell content rather than repertoire biology.

As encoded in the germline V gene (reference sequence), CDR1 is DFQATT while CDR2 is SNEGSKA. From the cysteine through the phenylalanine, the CDR3 covers 13 amino acids. Part of the CDR3 DNA is given, 30 bases translated from base 1. Every participant had a single incident cervical HPV16 infection, and women with prevalent HPV16 infections were excluded. Cervical HPV DNA was detected by MY09/MY11 PCR, and genotyping was performed by dot-blot hybridization. Approximately 15 mL of heparinized blood were centrifuged, and the buffy coat was split into aliquots, frozen at -30 degrees C, and then kept at -80 degrees C. QIAGEN kits were used to extract genomic DNA from buffy coat specimens. TCR beta CDR3 regions were amplified by multiplex PCR from an average of around 1,200 ng genomic DNA per sample using the immunoSEQ assay. The assay corrected primer bias using a complete synthetic TCR repertoire to establish an amplification baseline. The amplicons were sequenced using the Illumina platform. In the paper's pipeline: Sequence errors were corrected by clustering with frequency ratios and a modified nearest-neighbor algorithm, and the sequences were then analyzed in the immunoSEQ Analyzer using IMGT gene definitions. At each rarefaction depth, TCR richness and evenness were averaged across 20 rarefaction repeats, and samples with fewer sequences than that depth were excluded. Relative abundances of V, D and J genes were compared between groups using Wilcoxon rank sum tests, with FDR correction applied. In the blinded duplicates, the intraclass correlation was nearly 96% for TCR richness and averaged about 73% across 60 to 70 gene segments. TCRdb re-hosts the immuneACCESS table, in-frame sequences only. Its copies lack some clones; in the studies checked, an unresolved V gene accounts for under half of them, and the cause for the rest is not known. V and J calls and clone size are copied from that table; D and trimming were computed from the DNA. The sample table includes about 40,000 clones. Jointly, the top ten make up 5.8% of the sample.

Turning to this clone: This clone's antigen is unknown. The CDR3 goes on 3 residues after the read ends, and that part is filled in from the germline J gene.

The sequence derives from a woman aged 18 to 69 with a cervical HPV16 infection that either progressed to CIN3+ or cleared (not recorded which). Sequencing was carried out using blood buffy coat. The receptor chain draws on TRBV20-1 and TRBJ1-2, and TRBD1 matches 8 of the central bases. The covered CDR3 bases are TGCAGTGCCCAAGACCAGGGGGCGCGGGGC. Translated, this is CSAQDQGARG. The whole CDR3 sequence reads CSAQDQGARGYTF.